This TCR beta chain emerged from a study of response to subunit inactivated influenza vaccine. Study results and caveats: The authors suggested that every seasonal influenza vaccination recruits few new T cells.

This clonotype was counted many times. What it recognizes is unknown. The CDR3 has 15 amino acids. The ends lost 0 bases at V and 1 base at J; junction bases unmatched: 0. Germline-derived CDR1 and CDR2 are SEHNR and FQNEAQ (reference sequence). TCRdb independently ran MiXCR on the RT-PCR reads; one entry per CDR3 protein. The table has 710,000 or so distinct CDR3 sequences, approximately 14% seen once. V usage is TRBV7-9 and J usage is TRBJ2-4; TRBD2 matches at 7 bases. The receptor comes from a man aged 45-65 years who received an inactivated influenza vaccine. Sequencing was performed on PBMCs from blood, taken roughly 12 days after vaccination. The CDR3 DNA follows: TGTGCCAGCAGCTTAGCGGGAGGGGCCAAAAACATTCAGTACTTC. It translates to CASSLAGGAKNIQYF.